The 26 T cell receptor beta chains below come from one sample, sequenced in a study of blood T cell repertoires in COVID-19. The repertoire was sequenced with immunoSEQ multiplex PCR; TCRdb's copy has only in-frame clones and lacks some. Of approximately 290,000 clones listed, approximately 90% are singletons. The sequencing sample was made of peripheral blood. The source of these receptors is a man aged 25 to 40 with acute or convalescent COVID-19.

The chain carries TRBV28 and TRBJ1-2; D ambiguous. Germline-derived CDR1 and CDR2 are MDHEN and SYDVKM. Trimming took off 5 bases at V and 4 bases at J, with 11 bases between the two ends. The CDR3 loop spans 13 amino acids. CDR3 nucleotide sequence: TGTGCCAGCAGTCCTATTTCTGGCTATGGCTACACCTTC. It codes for CASSPISGYGYTF.

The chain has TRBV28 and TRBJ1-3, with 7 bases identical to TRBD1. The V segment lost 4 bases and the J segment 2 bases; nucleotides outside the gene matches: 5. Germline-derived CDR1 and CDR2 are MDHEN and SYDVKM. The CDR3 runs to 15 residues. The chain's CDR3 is CASSSGQSTGNTIYF. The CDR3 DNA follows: TGTGCCAGCAGTTCGGGACAGAGTACTGGAAACACCATATATTTT. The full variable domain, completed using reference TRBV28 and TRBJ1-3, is DVKVTQSSRYLVKRTGEKVFLECVQDMDHENMFWYRQDPGLGLRLIYFSYDVKMKEKGDIPEGYSVSREKKERFSLILESASTNQTSMYLCASSSGQSTGNTIYFGEGSWLTVV.

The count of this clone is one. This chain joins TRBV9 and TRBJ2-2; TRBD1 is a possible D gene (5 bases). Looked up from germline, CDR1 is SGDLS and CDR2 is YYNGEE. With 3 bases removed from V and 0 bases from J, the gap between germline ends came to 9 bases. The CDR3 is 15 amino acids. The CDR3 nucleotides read TGTGCCAGCAGCGCTCTAGGGGCGAACACCGGGGAGCTGTTTTTT. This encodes CASSALGANTGELFF.

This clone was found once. DNA of the CDR3: TGTGCCAGCAGTGAATTCCAGTCATTAGATACGCAGTATTTT. Translating it yields CASSEFQSLDTQYF. The chain carries TRBV6-1 and TRBJ2-3, with unresolved D. Trimming stripped 2 bases from V and 5 bases from J, with 11 bases between. CDR1 is MNHNS, CDR2 SASEGT, per germline. The CDR3 has 14 amino acids.

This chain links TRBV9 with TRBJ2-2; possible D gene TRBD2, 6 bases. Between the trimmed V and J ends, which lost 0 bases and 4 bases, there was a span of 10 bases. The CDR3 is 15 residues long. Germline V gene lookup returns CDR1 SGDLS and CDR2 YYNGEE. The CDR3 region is CASSVAPSATGELFF. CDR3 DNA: TGTGCCAGCAGCGTAGCTCCTAGCGCCACCGGGGAGCTGTTTTTT. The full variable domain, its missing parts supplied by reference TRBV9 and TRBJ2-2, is DSGVTQTPKHLITATGQRVTLRCSPRSGDLSVYWYQQSLDQGLQFLIQYYNGEERAKGNILERFSAQQFPDLHSELNLSSLELGDSALYFCASSVAPSATGELFFGEGSRLTVL.

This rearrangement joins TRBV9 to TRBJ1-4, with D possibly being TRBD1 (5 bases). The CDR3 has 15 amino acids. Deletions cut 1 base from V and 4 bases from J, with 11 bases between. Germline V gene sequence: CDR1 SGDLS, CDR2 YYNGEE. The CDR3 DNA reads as TGTGCCAGCAGCGTATCTCTGGGGGGTAATGAAAAACTGTTTTTT. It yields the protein CASSVSLGGNEKLFF. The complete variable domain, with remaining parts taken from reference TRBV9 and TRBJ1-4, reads DSGVTQTPKHLITATGQRVTLRCSPRSGDLSVYWYQQSLDQGLQFLIQYYNGEERAKGNILERFSAQQFPDLHSELNLSSLELGDSALYFCASSVSLGGNEKLFFGSGTQLSVL.

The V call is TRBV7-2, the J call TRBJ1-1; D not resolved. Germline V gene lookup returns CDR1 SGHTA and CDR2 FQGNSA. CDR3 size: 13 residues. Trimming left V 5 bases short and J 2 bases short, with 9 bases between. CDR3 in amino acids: CASSTYLNTEAFF. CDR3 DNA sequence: TGTGCCAGCAGCACCTACCTAAACACTGAAGCTTTCTTT.

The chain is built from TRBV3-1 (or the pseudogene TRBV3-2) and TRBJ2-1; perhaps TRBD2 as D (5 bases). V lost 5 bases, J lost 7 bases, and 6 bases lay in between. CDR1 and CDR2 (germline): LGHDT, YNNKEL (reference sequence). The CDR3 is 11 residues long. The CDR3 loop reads CASSTRNEQFF. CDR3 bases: TGTGCCAGCAGCACTAGGAATGAGCAGTTCTTC.

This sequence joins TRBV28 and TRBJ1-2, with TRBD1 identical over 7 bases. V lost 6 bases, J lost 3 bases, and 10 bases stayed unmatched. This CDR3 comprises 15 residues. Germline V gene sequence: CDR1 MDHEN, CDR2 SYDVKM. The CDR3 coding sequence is TGTGCCAGCAGCCCCCACAAGGGGACAGACTATGGCTACACCTTC. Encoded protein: CASSPHKGTDYGYTF.

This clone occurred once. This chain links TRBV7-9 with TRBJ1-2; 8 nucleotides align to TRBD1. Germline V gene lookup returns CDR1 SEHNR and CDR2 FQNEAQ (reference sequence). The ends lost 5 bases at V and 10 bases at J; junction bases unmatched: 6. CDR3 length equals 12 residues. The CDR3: CASSLGQGVYTF. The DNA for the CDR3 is TGTGCCAGCAGCCTCGGACAGGGTGTCTACACCTTC. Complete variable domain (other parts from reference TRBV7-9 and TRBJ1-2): DTGVSQNPRHKITKRGQNVTFRCDPISEHNRLYWYRQTLGQGPEFLTYFQNEAQLEKSRLLSDRFSAERPKGSFSTLEIQRTEQGDSAMYLCASSLGQGVYTFGSGTRLTVV.

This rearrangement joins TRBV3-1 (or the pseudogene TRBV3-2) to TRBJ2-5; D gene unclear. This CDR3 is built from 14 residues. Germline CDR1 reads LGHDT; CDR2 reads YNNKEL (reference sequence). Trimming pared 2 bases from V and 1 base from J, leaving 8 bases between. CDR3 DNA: TGTGCCAGCAGCCAACCTCCAGTCCAAGAGACCCAGTACTTC. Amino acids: CASSQPPVQETQYF.

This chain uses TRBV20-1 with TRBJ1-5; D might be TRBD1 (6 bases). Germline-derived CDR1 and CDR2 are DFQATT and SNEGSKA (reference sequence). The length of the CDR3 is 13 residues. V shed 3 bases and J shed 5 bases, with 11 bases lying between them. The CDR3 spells CSASPGGDQPQHF. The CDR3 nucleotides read TGCAGTGCTAGTCCTGGGGGCGATCAGCCCCAGCATTTT.

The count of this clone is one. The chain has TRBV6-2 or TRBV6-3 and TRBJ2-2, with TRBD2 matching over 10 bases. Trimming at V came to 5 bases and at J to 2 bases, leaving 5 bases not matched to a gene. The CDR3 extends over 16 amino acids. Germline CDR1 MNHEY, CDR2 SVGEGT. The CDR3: CASSRGLADNTGELFF. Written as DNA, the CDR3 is TGTGCCAGCAGTCGCGGACTAGCGGACAACACCGGGGAGCTGTTTTTT.

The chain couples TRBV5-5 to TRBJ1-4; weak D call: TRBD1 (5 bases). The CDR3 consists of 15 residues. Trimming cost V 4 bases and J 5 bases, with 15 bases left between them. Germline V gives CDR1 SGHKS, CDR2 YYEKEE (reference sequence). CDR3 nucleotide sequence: TGTGCCAGCAGCAAGAATACAGGAGTAAATGAAAAACTGTTTTTT. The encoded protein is CASSKNTGVNEKLFF.

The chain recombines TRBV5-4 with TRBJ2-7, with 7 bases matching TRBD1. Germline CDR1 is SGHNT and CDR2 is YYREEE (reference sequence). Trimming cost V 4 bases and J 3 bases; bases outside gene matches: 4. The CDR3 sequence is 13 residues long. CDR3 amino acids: CASSMGQRYEQYF. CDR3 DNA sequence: TGTGCCAGCAGCATGGGACAGCGCTACGAGCAGTACTTC.

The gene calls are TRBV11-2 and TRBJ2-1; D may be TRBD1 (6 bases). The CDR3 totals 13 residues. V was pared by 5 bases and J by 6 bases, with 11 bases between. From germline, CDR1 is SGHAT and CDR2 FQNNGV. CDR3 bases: TGTGCCAGCAGCCTGGACAGAGGCAATGAGCAGTTCTTC. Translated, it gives CASSLDRGNEQFF.

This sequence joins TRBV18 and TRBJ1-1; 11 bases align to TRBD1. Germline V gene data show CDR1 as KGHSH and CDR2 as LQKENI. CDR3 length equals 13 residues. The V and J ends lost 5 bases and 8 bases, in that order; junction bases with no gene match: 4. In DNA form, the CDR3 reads TGTGCCAGCTCATCGGACAGGGGGCGAGAAGCTTTCTTT. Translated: CASSSDRGREAFF.

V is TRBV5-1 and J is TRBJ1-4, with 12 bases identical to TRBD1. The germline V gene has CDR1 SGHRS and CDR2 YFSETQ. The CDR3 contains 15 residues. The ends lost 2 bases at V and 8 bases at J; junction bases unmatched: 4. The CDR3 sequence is CASSLSGTGGEKLFF. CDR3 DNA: TGCGCCAGCAGCTTAAGCGGGACAGGGGGCGAAAAACTGTTTTTT.

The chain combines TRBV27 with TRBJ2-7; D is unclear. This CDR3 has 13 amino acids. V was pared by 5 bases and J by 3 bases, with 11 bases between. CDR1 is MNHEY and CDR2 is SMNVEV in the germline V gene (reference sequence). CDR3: CASSSDRLYEQYF. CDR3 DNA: TGTGCCAGCAGTAGTGACCGACTCTACGAGCAGTACTTC.

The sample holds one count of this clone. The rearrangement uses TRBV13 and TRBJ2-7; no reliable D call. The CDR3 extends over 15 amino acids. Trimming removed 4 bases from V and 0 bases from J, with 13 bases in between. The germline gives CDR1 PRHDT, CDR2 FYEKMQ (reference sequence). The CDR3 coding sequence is TGTGCCAGCAGCTCCGTCTCGCTGAGCTCCTACGAGCAGTACTTC. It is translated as CASSSVSLSSYEQYF.

CDR3 sequence reads: CASSWDRGNEKLFF. CDR3 in DNA: TGTGCCAGCAGTTGGGACAGGGGTAATGAAAAACTGTTTTTT. The chain employs TRBV27 and TRBJ1-4, with 10 bases aligning to TRBD1. J was trimmed by 4 bases and V by 4 bases; bases with no gene match: 0. The germline gives CDR1 MNHEY, CDR2 SMNVEV (reference sequence). CDR3 length equals 14 residues.

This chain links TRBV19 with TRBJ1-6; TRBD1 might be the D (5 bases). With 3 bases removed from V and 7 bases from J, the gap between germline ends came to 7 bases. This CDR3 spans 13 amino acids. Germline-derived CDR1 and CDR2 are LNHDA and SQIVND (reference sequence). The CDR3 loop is CASSMPGNSPLHF. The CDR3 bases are TGTGCCAGTAGTATGCCAGGGAATTCACCCCTCCACTTT. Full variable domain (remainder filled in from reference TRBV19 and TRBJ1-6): DGGITQSPKYLFRKEGQNVTLSCEQNLNHDAMYWYRQDPGQGLRLIYYSQIVNDFQKGDIAEGYSVSREKKESFPLTVTSAQKNPTAFYLCASSMPGNSPLHFGNGTRLTVT.

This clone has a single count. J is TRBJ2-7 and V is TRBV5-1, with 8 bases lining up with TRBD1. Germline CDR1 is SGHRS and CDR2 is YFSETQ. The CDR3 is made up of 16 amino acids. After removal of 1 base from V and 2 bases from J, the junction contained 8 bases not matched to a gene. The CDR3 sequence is CASSLQGDRFTYEQYF. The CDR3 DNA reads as TGCGCCAGCAGCTTGCAGGGGGACAGGTTTACCTACGAGCAGTACTTC.

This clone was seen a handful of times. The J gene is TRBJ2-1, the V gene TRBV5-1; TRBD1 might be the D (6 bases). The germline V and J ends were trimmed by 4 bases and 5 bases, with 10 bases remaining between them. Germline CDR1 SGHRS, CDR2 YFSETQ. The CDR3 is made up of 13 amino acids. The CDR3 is CASSVWTDNEQFF. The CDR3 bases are TGCGCCAGCAGCGTCTGGACAGACAATGAGCAGTTCTTC.

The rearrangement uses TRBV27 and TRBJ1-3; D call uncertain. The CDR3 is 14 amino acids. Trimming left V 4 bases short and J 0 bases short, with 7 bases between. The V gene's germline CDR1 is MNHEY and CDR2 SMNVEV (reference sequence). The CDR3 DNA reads TGTGCCAGCAGTTCACTCGGCTCTGGAAACACCATATATTTT. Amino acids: CASSSLGSGNTIYF.

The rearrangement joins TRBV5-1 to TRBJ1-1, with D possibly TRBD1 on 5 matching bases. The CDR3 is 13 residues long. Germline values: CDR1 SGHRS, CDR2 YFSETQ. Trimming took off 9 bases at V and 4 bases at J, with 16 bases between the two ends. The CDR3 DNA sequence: TGCGCCACCAAGGACACGATAACCACTGAAGCTTTCTTT. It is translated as CATKDTITTEAFF.